This T cell receptor beta chain was documented in a study of beta chain features in type 1 diabetes. Notes on the study in general: A cDNA-based sequencing approach could over-represent cells with high TCR expression. Moderate yet significant TCRB CDR3 shortening was seen in Type 1 diabetes patients in all four CD4+ subsets.

This clone was seen only a few times. The antigen is undetermined. V shed 4 bases and J 2 bases; nucleotides not matched to a gene: 9. This CDR3 contains 15 residues. Germline V gene sequence: CDR1 SGDLS, CDR2 YYNGEE. Expressed TCRB transcripts were sequenced because the entire RNA isolate underwent reverse transcription. Some clones are missing from TCRdb's copy, which holds only in-frame ones; the method was immunoSEQ multiplex PCR. The sample holds under 200,000 clones; just over 8% are singletons and the top ten take more than 0.45%. The sequence was collected from a woman between 18 and 29 years old with type 1 diabetes. The rearrangement uses TRBV9 and TRBJ2-7, with 7 bases fitting TRBD1. The sequencing sample was made of central memory CD4+ T cells from blood. Written as DNA, the CDR3 is TGTGCCAGCAGCCCCCAGGGACAGTTCCCCTACGAGCAGTACTTC. The encoded protein is CASSPQGQFPYEQYF.